A single sample is the source of the 27 T cell receptor beta chains below, sequenced in a study of T cell repertoires in cytomegalovirus infection (dated by TCRdb to between 2018 and 2020). Sequencing relied on an Illumina HiSeq 1500. TCRdb took the public reads, trimmed them with fastp at Q25, ran MiXCR for clone calling and kept in-frame beta chains. Rows are combined by CDR3 protein, so each entry shows the most common genes and DNA. The sample yields some 680,000 distinct CDR3 sequences; roughly 35% were counted once. The top ten clones comprise roughly 2.8% of the sample. Sequenced sample: PBMCs. These receptors were taken from a human donor in good health (CMV status not recorded). Some clones in this sample may be carry-over from other donors' samples.

V gene TRBV12-3 or TRBV12-4 combines with J gene TRBJ2-5; a possible D gene is TRBD1 (6 bases). Between the trimmed V and J ends, which lost 5 bases and 4 bases, there was a span of 14 bases. The CDR3 runs 14 residues. Here the CDR3 DNA reads TGTGCCAGCAGTCTTACCCCAGGGGCAGAGACCCAGTACTTC. This codes for CASSLTPGAETQYF.

This clonotype was seen a few times. This chain links TRBV28 with TRBJ2-6; D unresolved. The CDR3 sequence is 14 residues long. With 4 bases removed from V and 3 bases from J, the gap between germline ends came to 7 bases. In germline, CDR1 is MDHEN, CDR2 SYDVKM. The CDR3 nucleotides are TGTGCCAGCAGTTCGGAGATTGGGGCCAACGTCCTGACTTTC. Translating gives CASSSEIGANVLTF.

This clonotype was detected ten times or more. The V call is TRBV7-8, the J call TRBJ1-6; a weak D match, TRBD1 (6 bases). CDR3 length: 17 amino acids. The V gene's germline CDR1 is SGHVS and CDR2 FQNEAQ. The ends were cut back, 5 bases at V and 6 bases at J, with 20 bases in the middle. The CDR3 sequence: CASSAKTVTGINSPLHF. CDR3 DNA: TGTGCCAGCAGCGCGAAGACGGTAACAGGGATTAATTCACCCCTCCACTTT.

The chain has TRBV30 and TRBJ1-1; D is undetermined. Per germline, CDR1 GTSNPN and CDR2 SVGIG (reference sequence). Trimming pared 3 bases from V and 4 bases from J, leaving 15 bases between. The CDR3 contains 14 residues. In nucleotides, the CDR3 is TGTGCCTGGAGCCGAACCGCGGGTATCACTGAAGCTTTCTTT. Protein sequence: CAWSRTAGITEAFF.

The table lists this clonotype with a few counts. The chain uses TRBV4-2 and TRBJ2-1; possibly TRBD2 for D (6 bases). Trimming cost V 1 base and J 5 bases, with 9 bases left between them. CDR1 is LGHNA and CDR2 is YNFKEQ in the germline V gene. The CDR3 is 14 amino acids. DNA of the CDR3: TGTGCCAGCAGCCAAGGCGGGACCCACAATGAGCAGTTCTTC. It translates to CASSQGGTHNEQFF.

A few counts support this clonotype. The CDR3 loop is CASSNTEAFF. DNA for the CDR3: TGTGCCAGCAGTAACACTGAAGCTTTCTTT. The chain recombines TRBV6-1 with TRBJ1-1; no reliable D call. CDR3 length: 10 amino acids. CDR1 is MNHNS and CDR2 is SASEGT in the germline V gene. Trimming pared 5 bases from V and 2 bases from J, leaving 0 bases between.

This clonotype was seen ten or more times. The V call is TRBV12-3 or TRBV12-4, the J call TRBJ1-5; possible D gene TRBD1, 6 bases. The length of the CDR3 is 14 residues. Trimming took 5 bases from V and 6 from J, leaving 14 bases between them. The CDR3 region has the DNA TGTGCCAGCAGTCTCGGGGGAGGGGGTCAGCCCCAGCATTTT. Translation: CASSLGGGGQPQHF.

The chain combines TRBV6-2 or TRBV6-3 with TRBJ2-6; D ambiguous. Trimming removed 8 bases at V and 4 bases at J, with 9 bases between. The germline CDR1 and CDR2 sequences are MNHEY and SVGEGT. The CDR3 has 13 residues. CDR3 region: CASLWAGANVLTF. The CDR3 DNA is TGTGCCAGCTTATGGGCCGGGGCCAACGTCCTGACTTTC.

The CDR3 coding sequence is TGCAGTGCTAGAGCTCACCTGCACTCCTACGAGCAGTACTTC. Encoded protein: CSARAHLHSYEQYF. V is TRBV20-1 and J is TRBJ2-7; D remains unclear. Germline CDR1 and CDR2: DFQATT and SNEGSKA (reference sequence). Trimming stripped 1 base from V and 0 bases from J, with 10 bases between. The CDR3 is made up of 14 amino acids.

The V gene is TRBV6-1, the J gene TRBJ2-3; D might be TRBD1 or TRBD2, each matching 6 bases. The CDR3 runs 15 residues. Germline loops: CDR1 MNHNS, CDR2 SASEGT. V was clipped by 3 bases and J by 6 bases, with 16 bases between them. The CDR3 DNA reads TGTGCCAGCAGTGACCAGCCGGGGGCGGGGGATACGCAGTATTTT. Protein: CASSDQPGAGDTQYF.

This clonotype has at least ten counts. The chain carries TRBV12-3 or TRBV12-4 and TRBJ2-4; a possible D gene is TRBD1 (7 bases). The CDR3 is made up of 14 amino acids. The ends were cut back, 3 bases at V and 8 bases at J, with 14 bases in the middle. The CDR3 here is CASSLGQGEDIQYF. The CDR3 DNA reads TGTGCCAGCAGTTTGGGCCAGGGGGAGGACATTCAGTACTTC.

The chain recombines TRBV7-2 with TRBJ1-3, with D uncertain. Per the germline V gene, CDR1 is SGHTA and CDR2 is FQGNSA. The CDR3 spans 15 residues. V was shortened by 5 bases and J by 2 bases, with 13 bases between the two germline ends. Here the CDR3 DNA reads TGTGCCAGCAGCCGAAGCGCCGTAACTGGAAACACCATATATTTT. Protein sequence: CASSRSAVTGNTIYF.

This clonotype came up a few times. The chain has TRBV5-6 and TRBJ1-1; 8 nucleotides line up with TRBD1. The CDR3 is 11 residues long. Trimming at V came to 2 bases and at J to 11 bases, leaving 2 bases not matched to a gene. Germline CDR1 and CDR2: SGHDT and YYEEEE. CDR3 sequence (DNA): TGTGCCAGCAGCTTTCAGGGGGCCGCTTTCTTT. Encoded protein: CASSFQGAAFF.

This chain connects TRBV28 to TRBJ2-2; 11 bases are shared with TRBD2. Germline V gives CDR1 MDHEN, CDR2 SYDVKM. The CDR3 extends over 18 amino acids. Trimming took 5 bases from V and 6 from J; bases not matched to a gene: 14. CDR3 protein: CASSPLSTSGRRAGELFF. The DNA of the CDR3 is TGTGCCAGCAGTCCATTATCAACTAGCGGGAGAAGGGCCGGGGAGCTGTTTTTT.

The chain joins TRBV11-3 to TRBJ1-5; TRBD1 matches 7 bases. The CDR3 covers 22 residues. Germline V gene data show CDR1 as SGHNT and CDR2 as YENEEA. V was clipped by 0 bases and J by 0 bases; unmatched bases: 20. CDR3 DNA sequence: TGTGCCAGCAGCTTAGAGGTGGGTCATGGCGGACAGGAGAGAAATAGCAATCAGCCCCAGCATTTT. Translating it yields CASSLEVGHGGQERNSNQPQHF.

A word on this clonotype: With a much larger clone just one base away, this may be a read error. The CDR3 bases are TGCAGTGCTAGAGATCGGTGGGCGGGGGGGGGGGATGAGCAGTTCTTC. This translates into CSARDRWAGGGDEQFF. The chain has TRBV20-1 and TRBJ2-1; 9 nucleotides align to TRBD2. The CDR3 runs to 16 residues. Germline V gene lookup returns CDR1 DFQATT and CDR2 SNEGSKA (reference sequence). Germline trimming cut 0 bases from V and 8 bases from J; bases unmatched to any gene: 11.

This clonotype was detected only once. The chain employs TRBV27 and TRBJ1-5; D call uncertain. Germline loops: CDR1 MNHEY, CDR2 SMNVEV (reference sequence). The length of the CDR3 is 12 residues. The V end lost 5 bases, the J end lost 9 bases, and 11 bases lay between the germline ends. The CDR3 DNA follows: TGTGCCAGCAGTGAGCATCTGGGGCCCCAGCATTTT. It yields the protein CASSEHLGPQHF.

The chain recombines TRBV28 with TRBJ2-1; D unresolved. V lost 4 bases and J lost 7, with 17 bases in between. The CDR3 contains 15 residues. Germline CDR1 reads MDHEN; CDR2 reads SYDVKM. The DNA of the CDR3 is TGTGCCAGCAGTTCTCCAACGTCGTTGGGGAATGAGCAGTTCTTC. This translates into CASSSPTSLGNEQFF.

The rearrangement joins TRBV28 to TRBJ1-4, with D perhaps matching TRBD1 (5 bases). V lost 10 bases, J lost 8 bases, and 14 bases lay in between. Germline CDR1 and CDR2: MDHEN and SYDVKM. The CDR3 extends over 12 amino acids. The CDR3 loop reads CATVREGEKLFF. The CDR3 DNA is TGTGCCACGGTCAGGGAGGGGGAAAAACTGTTTTTT.

The chain carries TRBV20-1 and TRBJ1-5, with 7 bases fitting TRBD1. Germline CDR1 and CDR2: DFQATT and SNEGSKA (reference sequence). This CDR3 comprises 12 residues. Trimming took 6 bases from V and 4 from J; bases not matched to a gene: 3. The CDR3 loop reads CSARGQNQPQHF. In nucleotides, the CDR3 is TGCAGTGCAAGGGGACAGAATCAGCCCCAGCATTTT.

V and J are TRBV19 and TRBJ1-4; tentatively, D is TRBD1 (5 bases). Looked up from germline, CDR1 is LNHDA and CDR2 is SQIVND (reference sequence). Deletions cut 8 bases from V and 0 bases from J, with 10 bases between. CDR3 length equals 14 residues. The CDR3 region is CASDDSATNEKLFF. The CDR3 nucleotides are TGTGCCAGTGATGACAGCGCAACTAATGAAAAACTGTTTTTT.

A few counts support this clonotype. V usage is TRBV4-1 and J usage is TRBJ2-7; no clear D. V was pared by 3 bases and J by 3 bases, with 9 bases between. The length of the CDR3 is 13 residues. From germline, CDR1 is MGHRA and CDR2 YSYEKL. This chain's CDR3 is CASSHIPGYEQYF. The CDR3 DNA reads as TGCGCCAGCAGCCACATACCGGGCTACGAGCAGTACTTC.

The chain links TRBV11-2 to TRBJ2-1; 16 bases are a match to TRBD2. The CDR3 totals 20 residues. V shed 3 bases, J shed 6 bases, and the junction held 14 bases outside the gene matches. Looked up from germline, CDR1 is SGHAT and CDR2 is FQNNGV. The CDR3: CASSLAWGLAGGPKANEQFF. The CDR3, as DNA: TGTGCCAGCAGCTTGGCCTGGGGACTAGCGGGAGGGCCAAAGGCCAATGAGCAGTTCTTC.

The sample holds one count of this clonotype. The J gene is TRBJ2-3, the V gene TRBV12-3 or TRBV12-4; tentative D call: TRBD1 (6 bases). CDR3 length: 19 amino acids. Trimming stripped 3 bases from V and 0 bases from J, with 22 bases between. DNA of the CDR3: TGTGCCAGCAGTTTTCCCAGGGGAGCTTCGGAGACTAGCACAGATACGCAGTATTTT. Translating gives CASSFPRGASETSTDTQYF.

The chain combines TRBV24-1 with TRBJ2-1, with 7 positions matching TRBD2. V shed 5 bases, J shed 0 bases, and the junction held 6 bases outside the gene matches. Germline V lookup: CDR1 KGHDR, CDR2 SFDVKD. The CDR3 extends over 16 amino acids. CDR3 in amino acids: CATSAPSGRSYNEQFF. In DNA form, the CDR3 reads TGTGCCACCAGTGCGCCTAGCGGCCGCTCCTACAATGAGCAGTTCTTC.

V and J are TRBV28 and TRBJ1-5; TRBD1 agrees at 8 bases. The J segment lost 6 bases and the V segment lost 5 bases, leaving 6 bases of the junction unmatched. This CDR3 is built from 14 residues. The germline CDR1 and CDR2 sequences are MDHEN and SYDVKM. Here the CDR3 reads CASSLAGQGQPQHF. CDR3 sequence (DNA): TGTGCCAGCAGTCTAGCTGGACAGGGTCAGCCCCAGCATTTT.

This clonotype occurred many times. This chain connects TRBV5-6 to TRBJ1-3; D is unresolved. The germline gives CDR1 SGHDT, CDR2 YYEEEE. Trimming left V 4 bases short and J 2 bases short, with 16 bases between. The CDR3 extends over 16 amino acids. The CDR3 nucleotides read TGTGCCAGCAGCCTGCTTGACACAAACCCTGGAAACACCATATATTTT. Protein: CASSLLDTNPGNTIYF.